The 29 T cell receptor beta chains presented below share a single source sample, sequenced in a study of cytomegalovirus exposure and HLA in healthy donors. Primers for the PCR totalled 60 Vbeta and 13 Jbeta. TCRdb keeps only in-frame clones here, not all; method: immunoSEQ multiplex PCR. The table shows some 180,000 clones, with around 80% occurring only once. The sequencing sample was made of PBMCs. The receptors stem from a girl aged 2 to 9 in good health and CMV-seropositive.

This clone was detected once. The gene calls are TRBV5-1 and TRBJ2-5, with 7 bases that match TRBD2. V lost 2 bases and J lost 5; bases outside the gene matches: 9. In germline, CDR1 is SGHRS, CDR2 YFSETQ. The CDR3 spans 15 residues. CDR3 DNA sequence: TGCGCCAGCAGCTTCAGCGGGACTCCGGGGGAGACCCAGTACTTC. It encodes CASSFSGTPGETQYF.

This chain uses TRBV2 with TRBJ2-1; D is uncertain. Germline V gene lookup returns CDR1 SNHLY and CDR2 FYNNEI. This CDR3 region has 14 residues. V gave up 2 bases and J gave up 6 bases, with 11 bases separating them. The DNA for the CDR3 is TGTGCCAGCAGTGAATTGCGGAGACCCAATGAGCAGTTCTTC. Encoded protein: CASSELRRPNEQFF.

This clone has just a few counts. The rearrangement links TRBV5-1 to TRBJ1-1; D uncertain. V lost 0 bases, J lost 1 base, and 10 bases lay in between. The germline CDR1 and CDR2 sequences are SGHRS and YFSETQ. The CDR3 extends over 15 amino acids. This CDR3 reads CASSLVGIGNTEAFF. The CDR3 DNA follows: TGCGCCAGCAGCTTGGTCGGGATAGGGAACACTGAAGCTTTCTTT. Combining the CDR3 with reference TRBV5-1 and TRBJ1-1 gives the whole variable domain KAGVTQTPRYLIKTRGQQVTLSCSPISGHRSVSWYQQTPGQGLQFLFEYFSETQRNKGNFPGRFSGRQFSNSRSEMNVSTLELGDSALYLCASSLVGIGNTEAFFGQGTRLTVV.

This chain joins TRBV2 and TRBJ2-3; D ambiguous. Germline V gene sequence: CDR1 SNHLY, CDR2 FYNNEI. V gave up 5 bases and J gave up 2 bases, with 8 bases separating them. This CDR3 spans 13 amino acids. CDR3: CASSQVHTDTQYF. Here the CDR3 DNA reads TGTGCCAGCAGTCAGGTACACACAGATACGCAGTATTTT.

In nucleotides, the CDR3 is TGTGCCAGCAGCTTAAGAGGGTGGGGGGACACTGAAGCTTTCTTT. Its protein product is CASSLRGWGDTEAFF. The chain joins TRBV11-2 to TRBJ1-1, with D maybe TRBD1 (5 bases). The CDR3 totals 15 residues. Between the trimmed V and J ends, which lost 2 bases and 3 bases, there was a span of 13 bases. From germline, CDR1 is SGHAT and CDR2 FQNNGV.

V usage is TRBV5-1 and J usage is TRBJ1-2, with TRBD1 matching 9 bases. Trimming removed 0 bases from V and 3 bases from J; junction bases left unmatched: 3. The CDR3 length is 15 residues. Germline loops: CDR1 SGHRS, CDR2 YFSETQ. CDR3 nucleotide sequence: TGCGCCAGCAGCTTGGAGGGACAGGGCTACTATGGCTACACCTTC. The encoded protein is CASSLEGQGYYGYTF.

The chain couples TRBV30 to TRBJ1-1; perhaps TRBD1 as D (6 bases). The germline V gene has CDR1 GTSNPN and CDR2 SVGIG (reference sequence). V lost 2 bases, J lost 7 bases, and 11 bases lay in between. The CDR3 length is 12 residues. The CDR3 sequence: CAWSLGQIEAFF. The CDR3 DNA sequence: TGTGCCTGGAGTCTAGGACAGATTGAAGCTTTCTTT.

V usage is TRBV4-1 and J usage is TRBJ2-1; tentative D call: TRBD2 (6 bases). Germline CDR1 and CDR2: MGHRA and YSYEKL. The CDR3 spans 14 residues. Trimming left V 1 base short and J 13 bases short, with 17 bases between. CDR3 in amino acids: CASSQGGVDNNQFF. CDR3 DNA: TGCGCCAGCAGCCAAGGCGGGGTGGATAATAATCAGTTCTTC.

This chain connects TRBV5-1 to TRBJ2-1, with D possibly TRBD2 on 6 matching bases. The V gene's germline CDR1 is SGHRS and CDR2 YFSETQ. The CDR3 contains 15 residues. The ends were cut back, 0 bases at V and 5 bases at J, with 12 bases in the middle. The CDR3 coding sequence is TGCGCCAGCAGCTTGGGGCCCGGGGGAAACAATGAGCAGTTCTTC. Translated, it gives CASSLGPGGNNEQFF.

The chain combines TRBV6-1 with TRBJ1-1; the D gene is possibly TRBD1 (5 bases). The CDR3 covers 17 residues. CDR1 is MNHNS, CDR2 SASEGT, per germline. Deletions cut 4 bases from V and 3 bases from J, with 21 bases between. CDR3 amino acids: CASSARGWGPTDTEAFF. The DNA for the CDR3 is TGTGCCAGCAGTGCCCGGGGGTGGGGACCTACGGACACTGAAGCTTTCTTT.

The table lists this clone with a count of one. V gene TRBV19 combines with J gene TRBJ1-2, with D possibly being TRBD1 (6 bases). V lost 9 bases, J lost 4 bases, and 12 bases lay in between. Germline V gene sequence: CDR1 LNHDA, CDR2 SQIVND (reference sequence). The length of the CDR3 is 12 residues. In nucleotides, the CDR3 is TGTGCCAGCAATCCAGGGGTCTATGGCTACACCTTC. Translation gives CASNPGVYGYTF.

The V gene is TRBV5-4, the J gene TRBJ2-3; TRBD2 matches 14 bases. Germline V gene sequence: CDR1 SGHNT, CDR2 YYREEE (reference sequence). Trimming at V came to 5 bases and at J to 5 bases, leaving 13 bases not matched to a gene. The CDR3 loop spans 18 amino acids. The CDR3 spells CASSSQPPGLAGEDTQYF. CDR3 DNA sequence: TGTGCCAGCAGTTCTCAACCCCCGGGACTAGCGGGGGAAGATACGCAGTATTTT.

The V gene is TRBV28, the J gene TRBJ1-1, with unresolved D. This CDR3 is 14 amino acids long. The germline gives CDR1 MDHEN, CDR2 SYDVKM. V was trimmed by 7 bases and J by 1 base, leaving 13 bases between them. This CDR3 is CASTSGRGNTEAFF. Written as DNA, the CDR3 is TGTGCCAGCACCTCCGGACGGGGGAACACTGAAGCTTTCTTT. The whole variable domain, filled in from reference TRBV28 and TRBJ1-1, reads DVKVTQSSRYLVKRTGEKVFLECVQDMDHENMFWYRQDPGLGLRLIYFSYDVKMKEKGDIPEGYSVSREKKERFSLILESASTNQTSMYLCASTSGRGNTEAFFGQGTRLTVV.

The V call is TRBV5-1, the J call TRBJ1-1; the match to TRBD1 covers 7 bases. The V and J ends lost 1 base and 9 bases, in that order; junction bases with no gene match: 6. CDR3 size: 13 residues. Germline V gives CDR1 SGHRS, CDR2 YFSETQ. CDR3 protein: CASSLRTGIKAFF. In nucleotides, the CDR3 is TGCGCCAGCAGCTTGCGGACAGGAATAAAAGCTTTCTTT.

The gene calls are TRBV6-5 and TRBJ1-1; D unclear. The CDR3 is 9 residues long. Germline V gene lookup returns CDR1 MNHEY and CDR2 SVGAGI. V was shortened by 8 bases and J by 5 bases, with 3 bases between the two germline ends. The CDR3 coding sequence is TGTGCCAGCCCGACTGAAGCTTTCTTT. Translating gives CASPTEAFF.

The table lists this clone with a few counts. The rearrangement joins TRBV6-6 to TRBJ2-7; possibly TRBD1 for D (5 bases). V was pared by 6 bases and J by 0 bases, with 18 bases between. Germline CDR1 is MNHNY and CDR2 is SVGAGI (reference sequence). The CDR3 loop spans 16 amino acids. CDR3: CASSPSQGWSSYEQYF. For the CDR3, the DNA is TGTGCCAGCAGCCCCAGTCAGGGTTGGAGCTCCTACGAGCAGTACTTC.

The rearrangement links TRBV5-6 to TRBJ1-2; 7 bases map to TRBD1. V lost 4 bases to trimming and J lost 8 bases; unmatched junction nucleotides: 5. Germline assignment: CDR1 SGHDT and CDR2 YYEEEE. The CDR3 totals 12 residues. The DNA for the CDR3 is TGTGCCAGCAGCGAGGGGGCGTACGGCTACACCTTC. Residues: CASSEGAYGYTF.

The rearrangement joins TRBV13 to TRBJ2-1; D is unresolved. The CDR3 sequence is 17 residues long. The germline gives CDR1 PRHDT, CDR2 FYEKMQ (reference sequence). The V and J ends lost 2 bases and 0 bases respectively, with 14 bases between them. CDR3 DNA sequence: TGTGCCAGCAGCTTAACCCAATCACCGAGCTCCTACAATGAGCAGTTCTTC. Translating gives CASSLTQSPSSYNEQFF. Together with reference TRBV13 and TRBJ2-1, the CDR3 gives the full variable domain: AAGVIQSPRHLIKEKRETATLKCYPIPRHDTVYWYQQGPGQDPQFLISFYEKMQSDKGSIPDRFSAQQFSDYHSELNMSSLELGDSALYFCASSLTQSPSSYNEQFFGPGTRLTVL.

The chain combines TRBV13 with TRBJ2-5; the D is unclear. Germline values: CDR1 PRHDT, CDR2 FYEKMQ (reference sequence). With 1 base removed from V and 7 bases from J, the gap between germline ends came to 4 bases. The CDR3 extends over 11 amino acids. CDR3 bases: TGTGCCAGCAGCTTAGAGCTGACCCAGTACTTC. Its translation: CASSLELTQYF.

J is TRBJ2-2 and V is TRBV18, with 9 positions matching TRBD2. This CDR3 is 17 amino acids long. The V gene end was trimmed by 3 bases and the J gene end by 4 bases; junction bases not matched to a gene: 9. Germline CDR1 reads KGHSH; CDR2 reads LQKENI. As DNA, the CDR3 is TGTGCCAGCTCACCTCCGGGAGCGGGGGGTTCCACCGGGGAGCTGTTTTTT. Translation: CASSPPGAGGSTGELFF.

CDR3 sequence reads: CASSQDAGFSSGNTIYF. The DNA of the CDR3 is TGTGCCAGCAGCCAAGATGCGGGTTTCAGCTCTGGAAACACCATATATTTT. The chain links TRBV14 to TRBJ1-3; D ambiguous. Trimming stripped 0 bases from V and 0 bases from J, with 12 bases between. CDR3 size: 17 residues. Germline values: CDR1 SGHDN, CDR2 FVKESK. Combining the CDR3 with reference TRBV14 and TRBJ1-3 gives the whole variable domain EAGVTQFPSHSVIEKGQTVTLRCDPISGHDNLYWYRRVMGKEIKFLLHFVKESKQDESGMPNNRFLAERTGGTYSTLKVQPAELEDSGVYFCASSQDAGFSSGNTIYFGEGSWLTVV.

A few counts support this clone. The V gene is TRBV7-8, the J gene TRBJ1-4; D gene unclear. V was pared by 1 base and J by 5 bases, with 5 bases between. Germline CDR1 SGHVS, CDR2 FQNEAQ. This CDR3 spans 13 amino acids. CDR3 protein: CASSLGPNEKLFF. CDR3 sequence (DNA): TGTGCCAGCAGCTTAGGGCCGAATGAAAAACTGTTTTTT.

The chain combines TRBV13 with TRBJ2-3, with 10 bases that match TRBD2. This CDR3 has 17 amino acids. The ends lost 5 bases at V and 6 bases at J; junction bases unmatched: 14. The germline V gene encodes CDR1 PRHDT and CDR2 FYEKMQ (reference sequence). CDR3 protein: CASSTRLAGAAMDTQYF. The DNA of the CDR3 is TGTGCCAGCAGCACTAGACTAGCGGGTGCCGCTATGGATACGCAGTATTTT.

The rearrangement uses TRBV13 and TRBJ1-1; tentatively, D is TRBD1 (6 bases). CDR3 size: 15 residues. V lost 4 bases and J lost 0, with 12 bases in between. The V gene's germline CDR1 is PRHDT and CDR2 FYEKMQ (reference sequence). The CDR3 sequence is CASSSPGHLNTEAFF. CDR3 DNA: TGTGCCAGCAGCTCCCCGGGACACTTGAACACTGAAGCTTTCTTT.

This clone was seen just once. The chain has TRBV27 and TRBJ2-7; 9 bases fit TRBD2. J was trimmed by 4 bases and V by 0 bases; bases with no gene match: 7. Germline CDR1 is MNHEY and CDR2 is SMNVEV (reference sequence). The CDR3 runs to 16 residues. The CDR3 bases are TGTGCCAGCAGTTTATCAGCGGGGGGCCTCACTTACGAGCAGTACTTC. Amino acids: CASSLSAGGLTYEQYF.

CDR3: CASSFQGTSVYNEQFF. CDR3 DNA: TGTGCCAGCAGCTTCCAAGGGACTAGTGTGTACAATGAGCAGTTCTTC. The genes are TRBV5-6 and TRBJ2-1, with 8 bases lining up with TRBD2. Germline CDR1 reads SGHDT; CDR2 reads YYEEEE. Losses at the gene ends were 2 bases for V and 4 bases for J; bases not matched to a gene: 8. This CDR3 has 16 amino acids.

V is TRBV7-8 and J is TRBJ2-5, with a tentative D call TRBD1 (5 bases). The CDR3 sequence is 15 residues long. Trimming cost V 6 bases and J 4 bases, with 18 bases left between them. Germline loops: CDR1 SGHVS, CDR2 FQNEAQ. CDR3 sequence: CASSARRQTVETQYF. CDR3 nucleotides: TGTGCCAGCAGTGCCCGCCGACAGACCGTAGAGACCCAGTACTTC.

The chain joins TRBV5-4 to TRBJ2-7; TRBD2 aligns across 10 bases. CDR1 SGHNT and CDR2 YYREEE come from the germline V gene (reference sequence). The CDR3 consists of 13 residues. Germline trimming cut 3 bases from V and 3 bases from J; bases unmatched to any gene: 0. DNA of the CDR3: TGTGCCAGCAGCTGGACTAGCGGCTACGAGCAGTACTTC. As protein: CASSWTSGYEQYF.

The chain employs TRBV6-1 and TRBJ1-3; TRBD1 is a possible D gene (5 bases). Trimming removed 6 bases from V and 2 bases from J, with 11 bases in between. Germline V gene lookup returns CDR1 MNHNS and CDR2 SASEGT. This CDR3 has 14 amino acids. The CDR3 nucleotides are TGTGCCAGCAGCCAGGGAACACCTGGAAACACCATATATTTT. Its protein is CASSQGTPGNTIYF.